The rows below give T cell receptor beta chains drawn from one sample of a study of Ad26.COV2.S vaccination and SARS-CoV-2 variants. Sequencing was performed with immunoSEQ multiplex PCR; in TCRdb, only in-frame clones are kept and a portion is missing. The sample carries 350,000 to 450,000 clones, about 85% recorded once. The starting material was peripheral blood, obtained in a trial of Ad26.COV2.S vaccine versus placebo. The receptors originated from a person aged 18-60 years who received the Ad26.COV2.S COVID-19 vaccine or a placebo. Both conserved end residues are part of each CDR3. The D gene is left open where the match is weak. Clone size appears in some rows only: once, few, many, or a class for an expanded clone.

.,TRBJ2-5,TRBD2,TRBV20-1,TGCAGTGCTAGTGAGGCTAGCGGGAGGGCGCGTGGAGAGACCCAGTACTTC,CSASEASGRARGETQYF
.,TRBJ1-5,.,TRBV12-3/TRBV12-4,TGTGCCAGCAGTTCGGTGGTTGGGCCCCAGCATTTT,CASSSVVGPQHF
once,TRBJ2-7,TRBD1,TRBV7-9,TGTGCCAGCAGCCGGTACTGGACAGGGCCCTACGAGCAGTACTTC,CASSRYWTGPYEQYF
.,TRBJ2-1,.,TRBV11-2,TGTGCCAGCAGCTTAGCCATCGCCACAGCGACGTACAATGAGCAGTTCTTC,CASSLAIATATYNEQFF
once,TRBJ2-1,.,TRBV6-4,TGTGCCAGCAGTGACTCCATCCTCCCAGGTTACAATGAGCAGTTCTTC,CASSDSILPGYNEQFF
.,TRBJ2-5,TRBD1,TRBV7-2,TGTGCCAGCAGCTTAGAAGGAGGGGGGACAGGAGAGACCCAGTACTTC,CASSLEGGGTGETQYF
.,TRBJ2-3,.,TRBV10-3,TGTGCCATCAGTGAGTCGGGGGCAGATACGCAGTATTTT,CAISESGADTQYF
.,TRBJ2-7,TRBD2,TRBV29-1,TGCAGCGTTATGACTAGCGGGAGCCTAGAGCAGTACTTC,CSVMTSGSLEQYF
.,TRBJ2-3,TRBD2,TRBV24-1,TGTGCCACCAGTGATATCGCGGGAGGGCGGACAGATACGCAGTATTTT,CATSDIAGGRTDTQYF
.,TRBJ2-5,TRBD1,TRBV18,TGTGCCAGCTTACCGGACAGGGTTAGTGAGACCCAGTACTTC,CASLPDRVSETQYF
once,TRBJ1-5,.,TRBV5-6,TGTGCCAGCAGCTCAGATCTGGGGCAGCCCCAGCATTTT,CASSSDLGQPQHF
.,TRBJ1-3,.,TRBV5-1,TGCGCCAGCAGCCCTGGGAGGGATTTTCTCTCTGGAAACACCATATATTTT,CASSPGRDFLSGNTIYF
.,TRBJ2-3,.,TRBV5-1,TGCGCCAGCAGCTTCTCACAGCAGTTCACAGATACGCAGTATTTT,CASSFSQQFTDTQYF
.,TRBJ2-7,.,TRBV27,TGTGCCAGCAGTTTATCGACCCCAGGAAATAGCTACGAGCAGTACTTC,CASSLSTPGNSYEQYF
.,TRBJ2-7,TRBD2,TRBV19,TGTGCCAGTAGTCCGGGGGGGGGCTACGACGAGCAGTACTTC,CASSPGGGYDEQYF
.,TRBJ2-3,TRBD2,TRBV10-1,TGCGCCAGCACGCCGGGGATCGGGACTAGCGGAGATACGCAGTATTTT,CASTPGIGTSGDTQYF